Each of the 10 T cell receptor beta chains below was sequenced from the same sample in a study of cytomegalovirus exposure and HLA in healthy donors. Sequenced by immunoSEQ multiplex PCR; TCRdb stores in-frame clones only, minus some. The profile shows 70,000 or so clones, 85% to 95% of them singletons. Sequenced: PBMCs. The receptors come from a woman aged 18-29 years in good health and CMV-seropositive.

The chain employs TRBV30 and TRBJ1-2; 7 nucleotides match TRBD1. Unmatched junction bases numbered 4, after V lost 5 bases and J lost 1 base. The CDR3 contains 13 residues. Germline V gene lookup returns CDR1 GTSNPN and CDR2 SVGIG (reference sequence). In DNA form, the CDR3 reads TGTGCCTGGTCGGGACAGAGTAACTATGGCTACACCTTC. It encodes CAWSGQSNYGYTF.

The chain combines TRBV27 with TRBJ1-4, with D perhaps TRBD1 (5 bases). CDR3 size: 13 residues. Germline V gene data show CDR1 as MNHEY and CDR2 as SMNVEV (reference sequence). Trimming removed 3 bases at V and 8 bases at J, with 10 bases between. CDR3 bases: TGTGCCAGCAGTTTGAGCGGGGACGAAAAACTGTTTTTT. This sequence encodes CASSLSGDEKLFF.

The chain combines TRBV7-9 with TRBJ1-1; no clear D. The CDR3 has 11 residues. V was clipped by 5 bases and J by 11 bases, with 12 bases between them. Germline V gene lookup returns CDR1 SEHNR and CDR2 FQNEAQ (reference sequence). Here the CDR3 reads CASSREVSAFF. In DNA form, the CDR3 reads TGTGCCAGCAGCCGGGAGGTATCCGCTTTCTTT.

V is TRBV5-4 and J is TRBJ2-1, with a weak D call TRBD1 (5 bases). The ends were cut back, 4 bases at V and 4 bases at J, with 9 bases in the middle. Germline CDR1 and CDR2: SGHNT and YYREEE (reference sequence). The CDR3 spans 13 residues. CDR3 nucleotide sequence: TGTGCCAGCAGCGAGTCAGGGTACAATGAGCAGTTCTTC. It yields the protein CASSESGYNEQFF.

The chain couples TRBV7-2 to TRBJ1-1; D is perhaps TRBD1 (6 bases). The V gene's germline CDR1 is SGHTA and CDR2 FQGNSA. This CDR3 is 15 amino acids long. With 5 bases removed from V and 6 bases from J, the gap between germline ends came to 19 bases. Written as DNA, the CDR3 is TGTGCCAGCAGCCAGAGGGGGGGGCGAGACGCTGAAGCTTTCTTT. This translates into CASSQRGGRDAEAFF.

The CDR3 reads CASRGVGEAIQYF. CDR3 in DNA: TGTGCCAGCAGGGGGGTAGGGGAGGCCATTCAGTACTTC. The chain links TRBV7-2 to TRBJ2-4; maybe TRBD2 (6 bases). The germline gives CDR1 SGHTA, CDR2 FQGNSA. V dropped 6 bases and J dropped 9 bases, with 15 bases sitting between them. The CDR3 is made up of 13 amino acids.

In DNA form, the CDR3 reads TGTGCCAGCTCACCGGGACAGGGACCCTACGAGCAGTACTTC. It specifies CASSPGQGPYEQYF. This chain joins TRBV18 and TRBJ2-7; 9 bases fit TRBD1. There are 14 residues in the CDR3. Losses at the gene ends were 3 bases for V and 2 bases for J; bases not matched to a gene: 2. Germline V gene lookup returns CDR1 KGHSH and CDR2 LQKENI.

The chain uses TRBV7-9 and TRBJ2-7; 10 positions agree with TRBD1. There are 16 residues in the CDR3. The V segment lost 4 bases and the J segment 3 bases; nucleotides outside the gene matches: 9. Germline-derived CDR1 and CDR2 are SEHNR and FQNEAQ (reference sequence). CDR3 nucleotides: TGTGCCAGCAGCTCCGGAATCGGACAGGGGGTCTACGAGCAGTACTTC. This gives the protein CASSSGIGQGVYEQYF.

The CDR3 reads CASSQVRTGGYTF. The CDR3 nucleotides are TGCGCCAGCAGCCAAGTCAGGACAGGGGGCTACACCTTC. This chain connects TRBV4-1 to TRBJ1-2; the match to TRBD1 covers 8 bases. The CDR3 totals 13 residues. The trim removed 1 base at V and 8 bases at J, leaving 3 bases unmatched. The germline V gene encodes CDR1 MGHRA and CDR2 YSYEKL.

The rearrangement uses TRBV6-4 and TRBJ2-1; the match to TRBD2 covers 7 bases. Germline assignment: CDR1 MRHNA and CDR2 SNTAGT. The CDR3 extends over 14 amino acids. V lost 4 bases, J lost 5 bases, and 5 bases stayed unmatched. The CDR3 protein is CASSATGTNNEQFF. The CDR3 DNA reads TGTGCCAGCAGTGCCACCGGGACTAACAATGAGCAGTTCTTC.